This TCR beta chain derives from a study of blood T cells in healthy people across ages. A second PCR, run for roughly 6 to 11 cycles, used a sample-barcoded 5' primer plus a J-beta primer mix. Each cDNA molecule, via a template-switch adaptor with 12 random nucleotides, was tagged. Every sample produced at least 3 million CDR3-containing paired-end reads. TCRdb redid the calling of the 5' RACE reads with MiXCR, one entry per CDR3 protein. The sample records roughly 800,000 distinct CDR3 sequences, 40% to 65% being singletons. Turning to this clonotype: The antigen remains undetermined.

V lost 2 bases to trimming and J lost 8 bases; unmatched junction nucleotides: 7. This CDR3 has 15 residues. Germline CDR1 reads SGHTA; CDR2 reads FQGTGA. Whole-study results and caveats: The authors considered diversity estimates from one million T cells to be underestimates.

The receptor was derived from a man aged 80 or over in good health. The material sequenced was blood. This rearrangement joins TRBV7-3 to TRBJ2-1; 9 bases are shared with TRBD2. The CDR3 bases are TGTGCCAGCAGCTTAGGGACTAGCACAGAGTATGAGCAGTTCTTC. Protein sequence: CASSLGTSTEYEQFF.